The present entry profiles one T cell receptor beta chain with its context. The data were taken from a study of control samples from healthy donors and cancer patients. V gave up 6 bases and J gave up 0 bases; unmatched junction bases: 4. CDR1 and CDR2 from the germline V gene are MNHEY and SMNVEV (reference sequence). The CDR3 is 14 amino acids. Assay: immunoSEQ multiplex PCR; the TCRdb copy retains only in-frame clones and omits some. This sample carries 90,000 to 150,000 clones, approximately 88% of them seen once, and the ten largest clones take 3.4%. This sequence originates from a middle-aged man in good health. V gene TRBV27 combines with J gene TRBJ1-2, with 7 bases that match TRBD1. Sequenced sample: blood. CDR3 amino acids: CASRDRNSNYGYTF. In DNA, the CDR3 is TGTGCCAGCAGGGACAGGAACTCTAACTATGGCTACACCTTC.